The rows below give T cell receptor beta chains drawn from one sample of a study of T cells after yellow fever vaccination. In TCRdb, the 5' RACE reads were re-called with MiXCR into one record per CDR3 protein. The sample includes about 240,000 distinct CDR3 sequences, about 3.5% of them seen just once. This specimen was PBMCs, taken 15 days after the yellow fever booster vaccination. These receptor sequences come from a man between 18 and 29 years old who received the YFV17D yellow fever vaccine. Both conserved end residues are part of each CDR3. Fields, in order: clone size, J gene, D gene, V gene, CDR3 protein, CDR3 DNA. The D gene is left open where the match is weak. Clone size is given as once, few, many or a size class.

clone size: many; J gene: TRBJ2-7; D gene: NA; V gene: TRBV4-1; CDR3 protein: CASSQASHLSYEQYF; CDR3 DNA: TGCGCCAGCAGCCAAGCATCTCACCTCTCCTACGAGCAGTACTTC
clone size: many; J gene: TRBJ2-7; D gene: NA; V gene: TRBV19; CDR3 protein: CASSTGSYEQYF; CDR3 DNA: TGTGCCAGTAGTACAGGATCCTACGAGCAGTACTTC
clone size: many; J gene: TRBJ1-1; D gene: NA; V gene: TRBV6-6; CDR3 protein: CASSAWTENTEAFF; CDR3 DNA: TGTGCCAGCAGTGCCTGGACGGAGAACACTGAAGCTTTCTTT
clone size: many; J gene: TRBJ1-1; D gene: NA; V gene: TRBV7-3; CDR3 protein: CASSSVTGPNTEAFF; CDR3 DNA: TGTGCCAGCAGCTCTGTGACAGGACCAAACACTGAAGCTTTCTTT
clone size: many; J gene: TRBJ1-2; D gene: TRBD1; V gene: TRBV20-1; CDR3 protein: CSAKVTGAFYGYTF; CDR3 DNA: TGCAGTGCTAAAGTGACAGGGGCCTTCTATGGCTACACCTTC
clone size: many; J gene: TRBJ1-1; D gene: TRBD1; V gene: TRBV10-3; CDR3 protein: CAIRETGPEAFF; CDR3 DNA: TGTGCCATCAGGGAGACAGGGCCTGAAGCTTTCTTT
clone size: many; J gene: TRBJ2-7; D gene: TRBD2; V gene: TRBV4-3; CDR3 protein: CASSQAAGSSYEQYF; CDR3 DNA: TGCGCCAGCAGCCAGGCAGCGGGGAGCTCCTACGAGCAGTACTTC
clone size: many; J gene: TRBJ1-6; D gene: NA; V gene: TRBV9; CDR3 protein: CASSVGQINSPLHF; CDR3 DNA: TGTGCCAGCAGCGTAGGACAGATTAATTCACCCCTCCACTTT
clone size: many; J gene: TRBJ1-1; D gene: NA; V gene: TRBV20-1; CDR3 protein: CRAERNTEAFF; CDR3 DNA: TGCAGAGCGGAGAGGAACACTGAAGCTTTCTTT
clone size: many; J gene: TRBJ1-6; D gene: NA; V gene: TRBV4-3; CDR3 protein: CASSQGVARGGSALHF; CDR3 DNA: TGCGCCAGCAGCCAAGGAGTGGCCCGCGGGGGTTCGGCCCTCCACTTT
clone size: many; J gene: TRBJ1-2; D gene: NA; V gene: TRBV4-1; CDR3 protein: CASSQDRGVGYGYTF; CDR3 DNA: TGCGCCAGCAGCCAAGATCGAGGGGTCGGCTATGGCTACACCTTC
clone size: many; J gene: TRBJ2-3; D gene: NA; V gene: TRBV7-2; CDR3 protein: CASSYGWGGTDTQYF; CDR3 DNA: TGTGCCAGCAGCTACGGATGGGGGGGCACAGATACGCAGTATTTT
clone size: many; J gene: TRBJ2-5; D gene: TRBD2; V gene: TRBV7-6; CDR3 protein: CASSLSPAGGPETQYF; CDR3 DNA: TGTGCCAGCAGCTTATCACCAGCGGGGGGGCCGGAGACCCAGTACTTC
clone size: many; J gene: TRBJ2-1; D gene: NA; V gene: TRBV4-3; CDR3 protein: CASSQGGIPYNEQFF; CDR3 DNA: TGCGCCAGCAGCCAAGGCGGGATCCCCTACAATGAGCAGTTCTTC
clone size: many; J gene: TRBJ1-1; D gene: NA; V gene: TRBV7-9; CDR3 protein: CASREGGMTEAFF; CDR3 DNA: TGTGCCAGCAGAGAAGGGGGTATGACTGAAGCTTTCTTT
clone size: medium-sized; J gene: TRBJ1-1; D gene: NA; V gene: TRBV27; CDR3 protein: CASSLQGRGTEAFF; CDR3 DNA: TGTGCCAGCAGTTTACAGGGGAGAGGGACTGAAGCTTTCTTT
clone size: many; J gene: TRBJ2-3; D gene: NA; V gene: TRBV7-3; CDR3 protein: CASSFDRSTDTQYF; CDR3 DNA: TGTGCCAGCAGCTTTGACAGGAGCACAGATACGCAGTATTTT
clone size: many; J gene: TRBJ1-6; D gene: NA; V gene: TRBV10-2; CDR3 protein: CASSATERVRSPLHF; CDR3 DNA: TGCGCCAGCAGTGCTACGGAGAGGGTTCGATCACCCCTCCACTTT
clone size: many; J gene: TRBJ2-5; D gene: TRBD2; V gene: TRBV5-1; CDR3 protein: CASSPTSGGPQETQYF; CDR3 DNA: TGCGCCAGCAGCCCGACTAGCGGGGGCCCCCAAGAGACCCAGTACTTC
clone size: many; J gene: TRBJ2-5; D gene: NA; V gene: TRBV5-1; CDR3 protein: CASSLLETVGTQYF; CDR3 DNA: TGCGCCAGCAGCTTGCTCGAGACGGTTGGGACCCAGTACTTC